These T cell receptor beta chains were read from a single sample in a study of Tregs in tolerant kidney transplant recipients. Repertoires were generated with immunoSEQ multiplex PCR, while TCRdb's copy carries only in-frame clones and drops some. The profile shows about 240,000 clones, roughly four fifths of them singletons. The sequenced material came from CD4+ T cells from blood. Source of these receptors: a human donor in good health. Both conserved end residues are part of each CDR3. A D gene is named only where the DNA matches it firmly. Clone size is not always given. Where it is, it says once, few, many or a class for expanded clones.

j_gene	v_gene	abundance	d_gene	CDR3aa	CDR3nt
TRBJ2-7	TRBV7-9	NA	NA	CASSPTGTDYEQYF	TGTGCCAGCAGCCCAACCGGGACGGACTACGAGCAGTACTTC
TRBJ2-3	TRBV19	NA	NA	CASSIQTGDTQYF	TGTGCCAGTAGTATTCAGACGGGAGATACGCAGTATTTT
TRBJ1-5	TRBV6-1	NA	NA	CASSGQTSNQPQHF	TGTGCCAGCAGTGGACAGACGAGCAATCAGCCCCAGCATTTT
TRBJ1-5	TRBV2	NA	TRBD1	CASQGDFSQPQHF	TGTGCCAGCCAGGGGGATTTTAGTCAGCCCCAGCATTTT
TRBJ1-1	TRBV18	NA	NA	CASSPVRGGANTEAFF	TGTGCCAGCTCACCTGTTCGTGGAGGGGCGAACACTGAAGCTTTCTTT
TRBJ1-6	TRBV2	NA	NA	CASSEAAGSPLHF	TGTGCCAGCAGTGAAGCTGCAGGTTCACCCCTCCACTTT
TRBJ2-1	TRBV4-2	NA	NA	CASSREAASSYNEQFF	TGTGCCAGCAGCCGGGAGGCCGCGAGCTCCTACAATGAGCAGTTCTTC
TRBJ2-2	TRBV6-6	many	NA	CASSYSVGAIPGELFF	TGTGCCAGCAGTTACTCGGTAGGAGCAATTCCCGGGGAGCTGTTTTTT
TRBJ1-3	TRBV5-1	NA	NA	CASSSGSGSGNTIYF	TGCGCCAGCAGCTCGGGGTCGGGGTCTGGAAACACCATATATTTT
TRBJ1-2	TRBV10-3	few	NA	CAISDPTDGYGYTF	TGTGCCATCAGTGACCCCACAGACGGATATGGCTACACCTTC
TRBJ2-7	TRBV9	few	TRBD1	CASSPTDRVSYEQYF	TGTGCCAGCAGCCCCACGGACAGGGTCTCCTACGAGCAGTACTTC
TRBJ2-7	TRBV7-2	once	NA	CASSFRASGGYEQYF	TGTGCCAGCAGCTTTCGTGCTAGTGGGGGCTACGAGCAGTACTTC
TRBJ1-2	TRBV5-5	NA	NA	CASSSREGVGYTF	TGTGCCAGCAGTAGCCGAGAAGGGGTTGGCTACACCTTC
TRBJ2-7	TRBV5-1	NA	NA	CASGRQVSSYEQYF	TGCGCCAGCGGGAGACAGGTTTCCTCCTACGAGCAGTACTTC
TRBJ2-3	TRBV5-6	NA	NA	CASSRSSGTDTQYF	TGTGCCAGCAGCCGTTCGTCCGGCACAGATACGCAGTATTTT
TRBJ2-7	TRBV5-1	NA	TRBD2	CASSLPGRSHEQYF	TGCGCCAGCAGCTTGCCCGGGAGGTCCCACGAGCAGTACTTC
TRBJ2-1	TRBV6-6	NA	NA	CASSPSYNEQFF	TGTGCCAGCAGCCCCTCCTACAATGAGCAGTTCTTC
TRBJ1-1	TRBV5-1	NA	NA	CASSVTVNTEAFF	TGCGCCAGCAGCGTAACAGTGAACACTGAAGCTTTCTTT
TRBJ1-2	TRBV7-2	NA	TRBD1	CASSLANRGIGYTF	TGTGCCAGCAGCTTAGCCAACAGGGGGATCGGCTACACCTTC